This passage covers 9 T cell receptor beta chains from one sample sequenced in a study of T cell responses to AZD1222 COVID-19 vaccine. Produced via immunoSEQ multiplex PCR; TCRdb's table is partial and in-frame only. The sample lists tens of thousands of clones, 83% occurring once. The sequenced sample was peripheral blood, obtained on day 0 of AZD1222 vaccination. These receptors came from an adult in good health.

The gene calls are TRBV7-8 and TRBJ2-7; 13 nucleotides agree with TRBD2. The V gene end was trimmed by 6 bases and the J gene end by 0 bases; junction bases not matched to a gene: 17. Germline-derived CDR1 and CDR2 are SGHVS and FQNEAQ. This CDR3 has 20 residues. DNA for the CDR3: TGTGCCAGCAGTAGAACCGGGACTAGCGGGATTGTTGGTTTCTCCTACGAGCAGTACTTC. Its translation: CASSRTGTSGIVGFSYEQYF. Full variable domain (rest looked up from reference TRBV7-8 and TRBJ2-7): GAGVSQSPRYKVAKRGQDVALRCDPISGHVSLFWYQQALGQGPEFLTYFQNEAQLDKSGLPSDRFFAERPEGSVSTLKIQRTQQEDSAVYLCASSRTGTSGIVGFSYEQYFGPGTRLTVT.

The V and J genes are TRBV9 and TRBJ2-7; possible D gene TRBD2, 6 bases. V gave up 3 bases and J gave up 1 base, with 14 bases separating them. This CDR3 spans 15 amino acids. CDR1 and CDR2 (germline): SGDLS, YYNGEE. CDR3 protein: CASSEGLAGSYEQYF. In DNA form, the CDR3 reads TGTGCCAGCAGCGAGGGGCTGGCGGGATCCTACGAGCAGTACTTC. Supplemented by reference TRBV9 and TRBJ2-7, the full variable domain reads DSGVTQTPKHLITATGQRVTLRCSPRSGDLSVYWYQQSLDQGLQFLIQYYNGEERAKGNILERFSAQQFPDLHSELNLSSLELGDSALYFCASSEGLAGSYEQYFGPGTRLTVT.

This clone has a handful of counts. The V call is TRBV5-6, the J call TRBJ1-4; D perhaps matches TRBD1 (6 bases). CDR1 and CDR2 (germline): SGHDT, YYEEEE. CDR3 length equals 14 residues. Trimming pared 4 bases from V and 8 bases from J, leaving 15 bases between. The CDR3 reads CASSPGVMSEKLFF. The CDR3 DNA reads TGTGCCAGCAGCCCAGGGGTGATGAGCGAAAAACTGTTTTTT. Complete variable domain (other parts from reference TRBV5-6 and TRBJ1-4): DAGVTQSPTHLIKTRGQQVTLRCSPKSGHDTVSWYQQALGQGPQFIFQYYEEEERQRGNFPDRFSGHQFPNYSSELNVNALLLGDSALYLCASSPGVMSEKLFFGSGTQLSVL.

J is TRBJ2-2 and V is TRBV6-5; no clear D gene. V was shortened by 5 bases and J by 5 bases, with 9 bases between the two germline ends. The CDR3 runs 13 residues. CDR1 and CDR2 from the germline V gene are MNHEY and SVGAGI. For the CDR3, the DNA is TGTGCCAGCAGTCCGACATCAACCGGGGAGCTGTTTTTT. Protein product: CASSPTSTGELFF.

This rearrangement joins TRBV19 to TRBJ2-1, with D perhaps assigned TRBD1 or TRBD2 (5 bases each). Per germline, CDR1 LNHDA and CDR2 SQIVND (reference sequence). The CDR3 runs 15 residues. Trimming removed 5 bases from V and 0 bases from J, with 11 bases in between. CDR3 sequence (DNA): TGTGCCAGTAGTTCGATGGGGGACTCCTACAATGAGCAGTTCTTC. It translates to CASSSMGDSYNEQFF.

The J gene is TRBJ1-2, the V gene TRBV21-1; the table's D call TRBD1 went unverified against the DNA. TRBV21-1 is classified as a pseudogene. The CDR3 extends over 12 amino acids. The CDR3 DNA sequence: TGTGCCAGGTCCGGGACATCCTATGGCTACACCTTC. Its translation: CARSGTSYGYTF.

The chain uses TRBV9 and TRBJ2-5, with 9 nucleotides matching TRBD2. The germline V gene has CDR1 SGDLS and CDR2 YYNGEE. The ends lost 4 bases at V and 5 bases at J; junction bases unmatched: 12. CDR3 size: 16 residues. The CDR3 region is CASSSPGLASVETQYF. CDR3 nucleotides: TGTGCCAGCAGCTCCCCGGGACTAGCTTCTGTGGAGACCCAGTACTTC.

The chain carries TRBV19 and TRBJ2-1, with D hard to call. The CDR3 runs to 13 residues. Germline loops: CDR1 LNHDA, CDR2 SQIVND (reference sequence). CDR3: CAARGSSYNEQFF. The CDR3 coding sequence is TGTGCAGCGCGCGGTTCGTCCTACAATGAGCAGTTCTTC.

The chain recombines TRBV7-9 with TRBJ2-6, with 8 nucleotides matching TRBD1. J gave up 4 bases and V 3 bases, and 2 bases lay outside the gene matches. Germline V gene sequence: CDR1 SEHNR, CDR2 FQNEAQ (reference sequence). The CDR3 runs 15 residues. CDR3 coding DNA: TGTGCCAGCAGCTTGACAGGGGACGGGGCCAACGTCCTGACTTTC. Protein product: CASSLTGDGANVLTF.